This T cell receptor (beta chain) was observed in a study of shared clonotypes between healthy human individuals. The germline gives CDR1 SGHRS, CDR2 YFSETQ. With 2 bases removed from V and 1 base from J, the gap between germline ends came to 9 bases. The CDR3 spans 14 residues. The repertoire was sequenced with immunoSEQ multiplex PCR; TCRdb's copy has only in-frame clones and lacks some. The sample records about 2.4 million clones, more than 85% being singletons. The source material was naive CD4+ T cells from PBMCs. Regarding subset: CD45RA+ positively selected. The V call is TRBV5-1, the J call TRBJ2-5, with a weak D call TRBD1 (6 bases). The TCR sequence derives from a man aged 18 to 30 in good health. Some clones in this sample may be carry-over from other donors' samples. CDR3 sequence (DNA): TGCGCCAGCAGCTTTGGGGACACCCAAGAGACCCAGTACTTC. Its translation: CASSFGDTQETQYF.